The 14 T cell receptor beta chains below were found in one sample sequenced in a study of OX40 agonist ivuxolimab in advanced cancers. TCRdb's copy holds only in-frame clones and misses some; the assay was immunoSEQ multiplex PCR. The table records more than 60,000 clones, over 75% of them present only once. Sample: CD4+ or CD8+ T cells sorted from blood, taken in a trial of the OX40 agonist ivuxolimab. These receptors were collected from an adult with an advanced solid tumor such as melanoma, head and neck, liver or kidney cancer.

The chain joins TRBV6-5 to TRBJ1-3, with TRBD1 matching 8 bases. The length of the CDR3 is 15 residues. V was clipped by 5 bases and J by 2 bases; unmatched bases: 5. From germline, CDR1 is MNHEY and CDR2 SVGAGI. DNA of the CDR3: TGTGCCAGCAGTAGGACAGGGTCACCTGGAAACACCATATATTTT. Amino acid sequence: CASSRTGSPGNTIYF.

V usage is TRBV30 and J usage is TRBJ1-2; tentatively, D is TRBD1 (5 bases). Germline V gene lookup returns CDR1 GTSNPN and CDR2 SVGIG (reference sequence). Trimming removed 3 bases from V and 4 bases from J, with 18 bases in between. The CDR3 sequence is 15 residues long. CDR3 coding DNA: TGTGCCTGGAGATTCCTCTGGGGGGAAGTCTATGGCTACACCTTC. Translation: CAWRFLWGEVYGYTF.

V usage is TRBV29-1 and J usage is TRBJ1-1; D is undetermined. The CDR3 length is 13 residues. The germline gives CDR1 SQVTM, CDR2 ANQGSEA. V was trimmed by 5 bases and J by 1 base, leaving 11 bases between them. The CDR3 coding sequence is TGCAGCGTTCGGGAGAGGGCGAACACTGAAGCTTTCTTT. It encodes CSVRERANTEAFF.

J is TRBJ1-1 and V is TRBV5-1; D gene unclear. Germline V lookup: CDR1 SGHRS, CDR2 YFSETQ. The V end lost 5 bases, the J end lost 1 base, and 15 bases lay between the germline ends. The CDR3 length is 15 residues. The CDR3 nucleotides are TGCGCCAGCAGAACCCAAGGTATCCGGAACACTGAAGCTTTCTTT. Protein product: CASRTQGIRNTEAFF.

The gene calls are TRBV9 and TRBJ2-2, with TRBD2 matching 10 bases. Germline V gene sequence: CDR1 SGDLS, CDR2 YYNGEE. The CDR3 has 15 residues. Unmatched junction bases numbered 1, after V lost 0 bases and J lost 5 bases. This CDR3 reads CASSVVAGGTGELFF. CDR3 nucleotides: TGTGCCAGCAGCGTAGTAGCGGGAGGTACCGGGGAGCTGTTTTTT. Variable domain in full (rest from reference TRBV9 and TRBJ2-2): DSGVTQTPKHLITATGQRVTLRCSPRSGDLSVYWYQQSLDQGLQFLIQYYNGEERAKGNILERFSAQQFPDLHSELNLSSLELGDSALYFCASSVVAGGTGELFFGEGSRLTVL.

The chain joins TRBV2 to TRBJ2-3; 8 positions agree with TRBD2. The V segment lost 3 bases and the J segment 13 bases; nucleotides outside the gene matches: 3. The germline CDR1 and CDR2 sequences are SNHLY and FYNNEI. The CDR3 totals 11 residues. The CDR3 here is CASSENSGEYF. As DNA, the CDR3 is TGTGCCAGCAGTGAGAATAGCGGGGAGTATTTT.

Only a few counts were recorded for this clone. The chain recombines TRBV4-1 with TRBJ2-5; D might be TRBD1 (6 bases). V lost 0 bases and J 4 bases, leaving 15 bases between the germline ends. This CDR3 spans 16 amino acids. The germline gives CDR1 MGHRA, CDR2 YSYEKL. The CDR3 region has the DNA TGCGCCAGCAGCCAAGACTGGACCCAGGGGTCAGAGACCCAGTACTTC. Translated: CASSQDWTQGSETQYF.

This clone is a singleton in its sample. The chain joins TRBV4-3 to TRBJ2-5, with no clear D. The CDR3 runs 15 residues. In germline, CDR1 is LGHNA, CDR2 YSLEER. With 4 bases removed from V and 1 base from J, the gap between germline ends came to 13 bases. In DNA form, the CDR3 reads TGCGCCAGCAGCCCACAACACGGATCCCAAGAGACCCAGTACTTC. This translates into CASSPQHGSQETQYF.

The chain combines TRBV6-5 with TRBJ2-7, with D maybe TRBD2 (5 bases). The germline V gene has CDR1 MNHEY and CDR2 SVGAGI. V lost 5 bases, J lost 3 bases, and 14 bases lay in between. The CDR3 spans 14 residues. CDR3 region: CASSEGYGGYEQYF. CDR3 DNA sequence: TGTGCCAGCAGTGAAGGGTACGGAGGCTACGAGCAGTACTTC.

The gene calls are TRBV11-1 and TRBJ1-2; D remains ambiguous. Germline V gives CDR1 SGHAT, CDR2 FQDESV (reference sequence). This CDR3 contains 14 residues. The V gene lost 1 base and the J gene lost 4 bases, with 10 bases spanning the gap. CDR3: CASSLEAGGYGYTF. CDR3 nucleotide sequence: TGTGCCAGCAGCTTAGAGGCCGGCGGCTATGGCTACACCTTC.

The chain links TRBV2 to TRBJ1-5, with a possible D match to TRBD1 (5 bases). This CDR3 contains 17 residues. Trimming stripped 2 bases from V and 0 bases from J, with 14 bases between. Germline CDR1 and CDR2: SNHLY and FYNNEI. The CDR3 DNA follows: TGTGCCAGCAGTGAAAATCTGGCGGGGCGTAGCAATCAGCCCCAGCATTTT. Its protein product is CASSENLAGRSNQPQHF.

The gene calls are TRBV7-2 and TRBJ1-2; 9 bases are a match to TRBD1. V gave up 5 bases and J gave up 4 bases; unmatched junction bases: 5. The CDR3 has 14 residues. Looked up from germline, CDR1 is SGHTA and CDR2 is FQGNSA. The CDR3: CASSMQTGGYGYTF. Here the CDR3 DNA reads TGTGCCAGCAGCATGCAGACAGGGGGCTATGGCTACACCTTC.

This chain uses TRBV11-2 with TRBJ2-1, with 8 bases that match TRBD2. V lost 5 bases and J lost 7; bases outside the gene matches: 16. Germline-derived CDR1 and CDR2 are SGHAT and FQNNGV. CDR3 length: 17 amino acids. The DNA of the CDR3 is TGTGCCAGCAGCCTAGGGAGGGGACTAGAGGTGCGGAATGAGCAGTTCTTC. Translation gives CASSLGRGLEVRNEQFF.

This clone is a singleton in its sample. CDR3 protein: CASSSSGTSERTQYF. CDR3 nucleotides: TGTGCCAGCAGCTCTTCCGGGACTAGTGAGAGAACCCAGTACTTC. This sequence joins TRBV7-6 and TRBJ2-5; 8 bases are shared with TRBD2. J lost 8 bases, V lost 4 bases, and 12 bases had no gene match. This CDR3 spans 15 amino acids. Germline-derived CDR1 and CDR2 are SGHVS and FNYEAQ.